This TCR beta chain is drawn from a study of control samples from healthy donors and cancer patients. Only in-frame clones appear in the TCRdb table, and some are missing; sequencing was by immunoSEQ multiplex PCR. The sample has roughly 150,000 clones, approximately 90% seen once. Germline CDR1 is LNHNV and CDR2 is YYDKDF (reference sequence). Trimming removed 4 bases from V and 3 bases from J; junction bases left unmatched: 4. This CDR3 contains 15 residues. This sequence originates from a woman aged 25 to 45 in good health. The chain links TRBV15 to TRBJ2-1; 9 nucleotides match TRBD2. Sequenced: blood. The CDR3 nucleotides are TGTGCCACCAGCATTATAGCGGGAGACTACAATGAGCAGTTCTTC. Translation: CATSIIAGDYNEQFF.